What follows is one TCR beta chain and its context. This entry belongs to a study of shared clonotypes between healthy human individuals. The method was immunoSEQ multiplex PCR; TCRdb's version includes in-frame clones alone and lacks a portion of them. The sample includes 2 million to 3 million clones, 93% of them seen just once. The V and J ends lost 2 bases and 5 bases, in that order; junction bases with no gene match: 3. The CDR3 contains 15 residues. The V gene's germline CDR1 is MNHEY and CDR2 SMNVEV (reference sequence). The chain recombines TRBV27 with TRBJ2-1; 10 nucleotides line up with TRBD2. This sequence was found in a man younger than 30 in good health. Some clones in this sample may be carry-over from other donors' samples. Material: naive CD4+ T cells from PBMCs. Subset in this sample: CD45RA+ positively selected. As DNA, the CDR3 is TGTGCCAGCAGTTTAGTACTAGCGGGACACAATGAGCAGTTCTTC. Protein: CASSLVLAGHNEQFF.